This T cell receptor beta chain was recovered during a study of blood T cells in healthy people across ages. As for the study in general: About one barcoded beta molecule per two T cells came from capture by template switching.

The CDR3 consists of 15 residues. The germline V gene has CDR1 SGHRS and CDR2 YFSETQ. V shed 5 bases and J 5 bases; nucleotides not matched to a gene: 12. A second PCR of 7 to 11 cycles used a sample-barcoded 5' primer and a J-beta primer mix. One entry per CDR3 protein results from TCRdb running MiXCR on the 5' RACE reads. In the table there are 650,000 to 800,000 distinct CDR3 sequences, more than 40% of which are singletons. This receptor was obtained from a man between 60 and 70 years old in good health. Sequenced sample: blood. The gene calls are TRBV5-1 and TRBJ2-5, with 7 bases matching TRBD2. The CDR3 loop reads CASRSGTIGPETQYF. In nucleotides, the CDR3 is TGCGCCAGCAGATCCGGGACTATAGGCCCGGAGACCCAGTACTTC.